The clone carrying this TCR beta chain was seen many times. One end of the junction does not line up with germline, which may come from a read error. The CDR3 runs to 13 residues. Germline loops: CDR1 SGHNT, CDR2 YENEEA. The source of the sample is a study of tumor-infiltrating lymphocytes in primary liver carcinoma. Joint extraction of RNA and DNA used about 17-33 mg of bulk tissue that was unsorted. Five separate regions per tumor were sampled. The input was around 0.5 ug total RNA; TCR beta cDNA was made from it with a constant-region primer. Investigators got TCR beta libraries out of three nested multiplex PCR rounds, done with slightly modified ARM-PCR. TRBV1-TRBV30 forward primers paired with a C-beta reverse primer drove the first two PCR rounds, about 10 cycles each. In TCRdb, the multiplex PCR reads were re-called with MiXCR into one record per CDR3 protein. The sample records more than 95,000 distinct CDR3 sequences, around 64% being singletons.

Sequencing was performed on liver tumor tissue from sampling region 3. Documented subset: tumor region T3, left-lateral pole. The clonotype comes from a woman aged 55-75 years with primary liver carcinoma and hepatitis B virus infection. This chain joins TRBV11-3 and TRBJ1-1; no reliable D call. The CDR3 nucleotides read TGTGCCAGCAGCCGTTCACCGGCCACTGAAGCTTCCTTT. It yields the protein CASSRSPATEASF.